Each of the 2 T cell receptor beta chains below was sequenced from the same sample in a study of blood T cell repertoires in COVID-19 (dated by TCRdb to 2018 to 2021). The receptor library was made with the immunoSEQ multiplex PCR assay. TCRdb carries this immuneACCESS record with in-frame sequences only. Its versions omit some clonotypes, under half of them owing to an unresolved V gene in the studies checked, with the rest unexplained. The sample table records 130,000 or so clones; around 88% of these occur just once. Around 18% of the sample is in the top ten clones. Sequenced input: peripheral blood. The receptors were sampled from a man aged 45-60 years with active or convalescent COVID-19.

The V and J genes are TRBV19 and TRBJ1-1, with D perhaps TRBD1 (5 bases). The V end lost 6 bases, the J end lost 4 bases, and 12 bases lay between the germline ends. Germline V gene lookup returns CDR1 LNHDA and CDR2 SQIVND (reference sequence). The CDR3 has 13 amino acids. The CDR3 nucleotides read TGTGCCAGTAGAAACGGGGGGACCACTGAAGCTTTCTTT. As protein: CASRNGGTTEAFF.

This clone was counted only a few times. V and J are TRBV19 and TRBJ2-7, with D perhaps matching TRBD1 (6 bases). V lost 6 bases, J lost 6 bases, and 18 bases lay in between. CDR1 is LNHDA and CDR2 is SQIVND in the germline V gene (reference sequence). The CDR3 is made up of 14 amino acids. The CDR3 DNA sequence: TGTGCCAGTAGCTATAACTCCGGGACATCCGAGCAGTACTTC. The encoded protein is CASSYNSGTSEQYF.